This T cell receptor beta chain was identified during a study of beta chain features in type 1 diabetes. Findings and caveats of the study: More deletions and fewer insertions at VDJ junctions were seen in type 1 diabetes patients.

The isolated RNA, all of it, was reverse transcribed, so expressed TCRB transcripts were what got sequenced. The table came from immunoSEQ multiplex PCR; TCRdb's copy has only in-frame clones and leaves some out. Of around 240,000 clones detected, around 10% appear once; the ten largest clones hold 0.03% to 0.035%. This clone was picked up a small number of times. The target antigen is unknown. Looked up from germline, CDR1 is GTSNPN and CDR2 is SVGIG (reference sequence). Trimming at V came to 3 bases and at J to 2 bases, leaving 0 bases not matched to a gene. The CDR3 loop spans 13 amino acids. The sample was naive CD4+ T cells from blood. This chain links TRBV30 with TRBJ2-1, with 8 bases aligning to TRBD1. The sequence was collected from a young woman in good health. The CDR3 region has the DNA TGTGCCTGGAGCAGGGGGCCCTACAATGAGCAGTTCTTC. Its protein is CAWSRGPYNEQFF.